This TCR beta chain was sequenced for a study of blood T cells in healthy people across ages. Study-level information: About one barcoded beta molecule per two T cells was the capture yield of template switching. Study-level findings and limits: Researchers deemed the diversity estimates from one million T cells underestimates.

The use of a sample-barcoded 5' primer and a J-beta primer mix characterized a second PCR of roughly 7 to 12 cycles. One entry per CDR3 protein results from TCRdb running MiXCR on the 5' RACE reads. This sample yields 1.5 million to 2 million distinct CDR3 sequences, of which around 48% are seen a single time; roughly 2% belongs to the top ten. Concerning this clonotype: Its specificity is unknown.

This CDR3 is built from 11 residues. Trimming shortened V by 7 bases and J by 12 bases, and 13 bases separated the two germline ends. Germline CDR1 reads MNHEY; CDR2 reads SVGEGT. The sample, 9 to 10 milliliters of peripheral blood, was drawn from each donor. The genes are TRBV6-2 or TRBV6-3 and TRBJ2-1; possibly TRBD1 for D (5 bases). The receptor comes from a woman between 40 and 50 years old in good health. Sequenced: blood. DNA for the CDR3: TGTGCCAGCACCCAGGGAAAGTGGCAGTTCTTC. This encodes CASTQGKWQFF.